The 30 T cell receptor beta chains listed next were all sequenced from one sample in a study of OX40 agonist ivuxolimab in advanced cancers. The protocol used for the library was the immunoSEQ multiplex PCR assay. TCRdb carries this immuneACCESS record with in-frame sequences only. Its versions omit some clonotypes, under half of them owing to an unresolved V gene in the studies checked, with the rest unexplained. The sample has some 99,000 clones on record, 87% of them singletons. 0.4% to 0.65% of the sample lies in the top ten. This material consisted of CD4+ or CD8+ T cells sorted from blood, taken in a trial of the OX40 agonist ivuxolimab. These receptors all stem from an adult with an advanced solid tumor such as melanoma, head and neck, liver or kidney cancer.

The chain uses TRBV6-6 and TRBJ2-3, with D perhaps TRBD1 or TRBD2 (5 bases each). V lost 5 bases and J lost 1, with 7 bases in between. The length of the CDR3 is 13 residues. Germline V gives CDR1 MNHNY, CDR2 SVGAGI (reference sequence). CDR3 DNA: TGTGCCAGCAGTCTGGGGGGCACAGATACGCAGTATTTT. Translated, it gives CASSLGGTDTQYF.

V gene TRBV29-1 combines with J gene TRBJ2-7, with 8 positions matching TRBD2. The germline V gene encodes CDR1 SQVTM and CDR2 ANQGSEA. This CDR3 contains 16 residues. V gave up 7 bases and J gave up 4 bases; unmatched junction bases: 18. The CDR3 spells CSASGTSGGSGYEQYF. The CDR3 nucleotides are TGCAGCGCGTCCGGGACTAGTGGGGGGTCAGGATACGAGCAGTACTTC.

The CDR3 spells CASKRETASGNTIYF. The CDR3, as DNA: TGTGCCAGTAAAAGAGAGACAGCCTCTGGAAACACCATATATTTT. The chain combines TRBV19 with TRBJ1-3; TRBD1 is a possible D gene (5 bases). The CDR3 runs 15 residues. Deletions cut 7 bases from V and 0 bases from J, with 13 bases between. CDR1 LNHDA and CDR2 SQIVND come from the germline V gene (reference sequence).

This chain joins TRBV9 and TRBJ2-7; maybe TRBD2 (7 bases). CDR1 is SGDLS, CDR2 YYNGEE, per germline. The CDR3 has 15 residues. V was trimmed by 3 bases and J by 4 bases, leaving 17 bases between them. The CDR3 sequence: CASSEGGGLPYEQYF. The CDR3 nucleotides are TGTGCCAGCAGCGAGGGGGGAGGGTTGCCGTACGAGCAGTACTTC.

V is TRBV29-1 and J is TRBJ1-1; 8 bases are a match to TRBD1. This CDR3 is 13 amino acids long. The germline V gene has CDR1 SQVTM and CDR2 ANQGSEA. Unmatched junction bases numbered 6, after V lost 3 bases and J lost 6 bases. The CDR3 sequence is CSVEGDRGPEAFF. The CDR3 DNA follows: TGCAGCGTTGAGGGAGACAGGGGTCCTGAAGCTTTCTTT.

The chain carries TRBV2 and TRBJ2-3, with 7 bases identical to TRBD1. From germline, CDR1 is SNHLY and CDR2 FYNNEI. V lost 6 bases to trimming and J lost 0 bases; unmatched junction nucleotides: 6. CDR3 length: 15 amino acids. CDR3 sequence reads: CASRLQGVSTDTQYF. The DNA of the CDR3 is TGTGCCAGCAGACTCCAGGGGGTGAGCACAGATACGCAGTATTTT.

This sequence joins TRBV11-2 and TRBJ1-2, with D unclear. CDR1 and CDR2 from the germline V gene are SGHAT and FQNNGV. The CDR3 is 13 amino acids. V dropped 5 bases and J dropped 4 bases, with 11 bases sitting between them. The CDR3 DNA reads TGTGCCAGCAGCGAAGGACGGATCTATGGCTACACCTTC. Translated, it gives CASSEGRIYGYTF.

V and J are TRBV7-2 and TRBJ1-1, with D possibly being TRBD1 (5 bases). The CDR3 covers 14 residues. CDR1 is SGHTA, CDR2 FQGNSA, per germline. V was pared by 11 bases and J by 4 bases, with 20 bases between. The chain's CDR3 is CAGGEGFWATEAFF. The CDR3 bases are TGTGCCGGGGGGGAGGGTTTCTGGGCCACTGAAGCTTTCTTT.

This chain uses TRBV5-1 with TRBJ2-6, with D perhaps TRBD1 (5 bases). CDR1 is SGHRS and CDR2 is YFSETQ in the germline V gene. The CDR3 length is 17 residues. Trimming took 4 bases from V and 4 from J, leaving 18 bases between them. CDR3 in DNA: TGCGCCAGCAGCCTACTCCCCCAGGGTTACGGGGCCAACGTCCTGACTTTC. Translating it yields CASSLLPQGYGANVLTF.

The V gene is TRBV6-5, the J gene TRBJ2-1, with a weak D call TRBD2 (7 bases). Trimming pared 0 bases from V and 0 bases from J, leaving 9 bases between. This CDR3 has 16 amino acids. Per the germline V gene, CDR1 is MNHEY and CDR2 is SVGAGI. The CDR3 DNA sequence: TGTGCCAGCAGTTACTCAAGGGGGGGCTCCTACAATGAGCAGTTCTTC. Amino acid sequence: CASSYSRGGSYNEQFF.

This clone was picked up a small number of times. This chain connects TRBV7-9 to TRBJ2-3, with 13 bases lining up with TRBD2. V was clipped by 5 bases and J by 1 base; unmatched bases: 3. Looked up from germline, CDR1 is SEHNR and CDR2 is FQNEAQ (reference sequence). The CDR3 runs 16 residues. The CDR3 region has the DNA TGTGCCAGCAGCCTAGGACTAGCGGGGGGCACAGATACGCAGTATTTT. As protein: CASSLGLAGGTDTQYF.

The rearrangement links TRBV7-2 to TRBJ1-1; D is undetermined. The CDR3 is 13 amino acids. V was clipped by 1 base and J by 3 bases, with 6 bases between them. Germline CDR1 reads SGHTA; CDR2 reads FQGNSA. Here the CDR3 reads CASSLVVDTEAFF. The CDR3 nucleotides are TGTGCCAGCAGCTTAGTCGTGGACACTGAAGCTTTCTTT.

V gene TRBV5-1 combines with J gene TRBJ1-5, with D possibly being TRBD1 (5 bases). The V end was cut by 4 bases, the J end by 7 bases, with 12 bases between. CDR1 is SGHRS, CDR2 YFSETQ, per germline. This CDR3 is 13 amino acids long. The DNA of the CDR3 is TGCGCCAGCAGCGCCCAGGGTGGACAGCCCCAGCATTTT. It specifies CASSAQGGQPQHF.

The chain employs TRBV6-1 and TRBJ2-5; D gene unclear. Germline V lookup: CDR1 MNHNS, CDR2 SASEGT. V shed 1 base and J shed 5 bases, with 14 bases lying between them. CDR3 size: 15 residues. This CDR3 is CASSEEAGFGETQYF. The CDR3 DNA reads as TGTGCCAGCAGTGAAGAGGCCGGGTTCGGTGAGACCCAGTACTTC.

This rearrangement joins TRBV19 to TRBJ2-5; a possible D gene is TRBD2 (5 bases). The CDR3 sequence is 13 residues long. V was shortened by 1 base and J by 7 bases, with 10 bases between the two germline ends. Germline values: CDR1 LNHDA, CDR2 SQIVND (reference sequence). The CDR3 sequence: CASSIGPRGTQYF. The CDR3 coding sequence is TGTGCCAGTAGTATAGGCCCCCGGGGGACCCAGTACTTC. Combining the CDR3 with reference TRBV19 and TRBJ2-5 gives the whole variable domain DGGITQSPKYLFRKEGQNVTLSCEQNLNHDAMYWYRQDPGQGLRLIYYSQIVNDFQKGDIAEGYSVSREKKESFPLTVTSAQKNPTAFYLCASSIGPRGTQYFGPGTRLLVL.

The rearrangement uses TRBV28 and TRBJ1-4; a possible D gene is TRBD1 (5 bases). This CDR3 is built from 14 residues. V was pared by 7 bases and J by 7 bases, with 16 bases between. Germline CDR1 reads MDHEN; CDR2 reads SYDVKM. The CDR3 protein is CASTIGRGVEKLFF. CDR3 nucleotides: TGTGCCAGCACCATAGGACGGGGGGTTGAAAAACTGTTTTTT.

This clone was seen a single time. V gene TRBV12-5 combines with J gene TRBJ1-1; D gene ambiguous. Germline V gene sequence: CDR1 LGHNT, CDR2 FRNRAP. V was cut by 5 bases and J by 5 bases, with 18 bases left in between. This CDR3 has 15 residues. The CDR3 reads CASGPVIRGRTEAFF. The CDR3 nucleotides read TGTGCTAGTGGTCCGGTTATCCGGGGTCGAACTGAAGCTTTCTTT.

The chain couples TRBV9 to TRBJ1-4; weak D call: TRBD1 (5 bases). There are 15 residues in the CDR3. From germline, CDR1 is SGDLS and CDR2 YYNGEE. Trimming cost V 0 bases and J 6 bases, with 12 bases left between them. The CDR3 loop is CASSVAGEGYEKLFF. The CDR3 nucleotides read TGTGCCAGCAGCGTAGCCGGGGAGGGGTATGAAAAACTGTTTTTT. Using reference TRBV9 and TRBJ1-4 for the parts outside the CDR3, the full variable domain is DSGVTQTPKHLITATGQRVTLRCSPRSGDLSVYWYQQSLDQGLQFLIQYYNGEERAKGNILERFSAQQFPDLHSELNLSSLELGDSALYFCASSVAGEGYEKLFFGSGTQLSVL.

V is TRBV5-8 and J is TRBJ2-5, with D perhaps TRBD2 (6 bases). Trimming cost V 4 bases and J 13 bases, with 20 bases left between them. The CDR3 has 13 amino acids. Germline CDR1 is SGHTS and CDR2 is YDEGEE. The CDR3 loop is CASSLRDFSPGYF. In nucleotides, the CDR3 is TGTGCCAGCAGCCTGCGGGATTTCTCTCCGGGGTACTTC.

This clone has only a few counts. CDR3 DNA: TGCGCCAGCAGCGCCTTACAAGATACGCAGTATTTT. It yields the protein CASSALQDTQYF. This rearrangement joins TRBV5-1 to TRBJ2-3; D call uncertain. Germline CDR1 reads SGHRS; CDR2 reads YFSETQ. Trimming pared 4 bases from V and 5 bases from J, leaving 8 bases between. There are 12 residues in the CDR3.

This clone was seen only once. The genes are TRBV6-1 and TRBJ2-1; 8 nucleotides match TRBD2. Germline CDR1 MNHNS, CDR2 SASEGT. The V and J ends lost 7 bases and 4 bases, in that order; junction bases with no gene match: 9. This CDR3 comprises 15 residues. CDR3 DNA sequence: TGTGCCAGCAAGAGCGGGGGCCGGATGTACAATGAGCAGTTCTTC. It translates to CASKSGGRMYNEQFF.

The CDR3 here is CASAPGPGQGGQAEAFF. CDR3 nucleotide sequence: TGTGCCAGCGCCCCGGGCCCGGGACAGGGGGGGCAAGCTGAAGCTTTCTTT. The genes are TRBV27 and TRBJ1-1, with 11 bases identical to TRBD1. CDR1 and CDR2 (germline): MNHEY, SMNVEV (reference sequence). The CDR3 is 17 amino acids. With 8 bases clipped from V and 6 bases from J, the junction kept 17 bases outside the gene matches.

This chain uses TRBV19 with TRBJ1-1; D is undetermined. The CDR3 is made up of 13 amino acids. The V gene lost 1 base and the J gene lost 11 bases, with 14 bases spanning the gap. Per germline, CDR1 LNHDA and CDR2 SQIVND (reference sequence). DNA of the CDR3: TGTGCCAGTAGTATAGCCCGGGGAGGAAAGGCTTTCTTT. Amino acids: CASSIARGGKAFF. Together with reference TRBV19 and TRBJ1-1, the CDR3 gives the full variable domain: DGGITQSPKYLFRKEGQNVTLSCEQNLNHDAMYWYRQDPGQGLRLIYYSQIVNDFQKGDIAEGYSVSREKKESFPLTVTSAQKNPTAFYLCASSIARGGKAFFGQGTRLTVV.

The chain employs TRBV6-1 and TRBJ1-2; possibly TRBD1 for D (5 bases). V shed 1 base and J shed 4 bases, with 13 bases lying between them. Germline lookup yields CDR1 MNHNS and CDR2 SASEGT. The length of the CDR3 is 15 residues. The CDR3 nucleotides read TGTGCCAGCAGTGAAGGGCCAGGGTACTCCTATGGCTACACCTTC. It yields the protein CASSEGPGYSYGYTF.

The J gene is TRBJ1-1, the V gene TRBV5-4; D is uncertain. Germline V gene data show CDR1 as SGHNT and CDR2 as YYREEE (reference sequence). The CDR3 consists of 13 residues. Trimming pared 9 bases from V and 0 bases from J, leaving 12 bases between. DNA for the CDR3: TGTGCCACAGTAGGTGGGATGAACACTGAAGCTTTCTTT. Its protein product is CATVGGMNTEAFF.

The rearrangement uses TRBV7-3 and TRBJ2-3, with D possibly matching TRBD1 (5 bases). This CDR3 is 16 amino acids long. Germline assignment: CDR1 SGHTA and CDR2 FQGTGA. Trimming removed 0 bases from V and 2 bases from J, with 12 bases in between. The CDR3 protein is CASSLTGALTTDTQYF. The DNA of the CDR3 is TGTGCCAGCAGCTTAACTGGGGCTTTAACCACAGATACGCAGTATTTT.

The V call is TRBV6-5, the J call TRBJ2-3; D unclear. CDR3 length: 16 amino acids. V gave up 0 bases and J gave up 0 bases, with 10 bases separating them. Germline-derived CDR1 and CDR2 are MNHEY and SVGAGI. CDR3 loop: CASSYSPGWSTDTQYF. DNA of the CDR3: TGTGCCAGCAGTTACTCCCCGGGTTGGAGCACAGATACGCAGTATTTT.

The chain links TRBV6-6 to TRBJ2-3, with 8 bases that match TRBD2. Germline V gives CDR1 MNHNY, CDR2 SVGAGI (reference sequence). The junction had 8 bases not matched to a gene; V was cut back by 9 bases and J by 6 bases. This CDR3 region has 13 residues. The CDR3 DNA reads TGTGCCAGTGTCGGGGGGGACGGGGATACGCAGTATTTT. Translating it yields CASVGGDGDTQYF.

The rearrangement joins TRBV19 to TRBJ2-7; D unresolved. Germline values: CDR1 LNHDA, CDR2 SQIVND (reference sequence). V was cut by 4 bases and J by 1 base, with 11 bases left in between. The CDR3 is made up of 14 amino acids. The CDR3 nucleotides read TGTGCCAGTAGTACGCCGGGCGGTTCCTACGAGCAGTACTTC. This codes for CASSTPGGSYEQYF.

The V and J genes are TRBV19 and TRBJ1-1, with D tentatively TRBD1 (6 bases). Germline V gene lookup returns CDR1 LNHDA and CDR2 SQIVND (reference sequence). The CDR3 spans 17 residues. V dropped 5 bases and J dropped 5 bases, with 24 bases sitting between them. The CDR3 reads CASSADTLRGVRTEAFF. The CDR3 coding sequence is TGTGCCAGTAGTGCAGATACCTTAAGGGGGGTTCGGACTGAAGCTTTCTTT.